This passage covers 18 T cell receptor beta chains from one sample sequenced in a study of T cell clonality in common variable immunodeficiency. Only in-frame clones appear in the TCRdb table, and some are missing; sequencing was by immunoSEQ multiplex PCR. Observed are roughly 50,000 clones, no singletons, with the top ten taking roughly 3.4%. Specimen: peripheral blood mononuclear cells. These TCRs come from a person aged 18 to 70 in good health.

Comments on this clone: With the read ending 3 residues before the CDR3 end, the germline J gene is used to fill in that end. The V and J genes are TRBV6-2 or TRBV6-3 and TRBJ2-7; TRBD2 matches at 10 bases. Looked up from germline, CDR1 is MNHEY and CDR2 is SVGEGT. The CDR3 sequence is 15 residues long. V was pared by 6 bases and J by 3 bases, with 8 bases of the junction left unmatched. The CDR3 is CASRLIAGGLYEQYF. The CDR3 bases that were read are TGTGCCAGCAGATTGATAGCGGGAGGACTCTACGAG.

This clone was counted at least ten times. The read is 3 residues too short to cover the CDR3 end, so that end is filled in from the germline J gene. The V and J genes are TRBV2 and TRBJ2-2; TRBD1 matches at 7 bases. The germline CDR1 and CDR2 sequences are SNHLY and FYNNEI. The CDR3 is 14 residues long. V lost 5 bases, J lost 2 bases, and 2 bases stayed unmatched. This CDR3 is CASSWDSNTGELFF. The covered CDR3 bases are TGTGCCAGCAGTTGGGACAGCAACACCGGGGAG.

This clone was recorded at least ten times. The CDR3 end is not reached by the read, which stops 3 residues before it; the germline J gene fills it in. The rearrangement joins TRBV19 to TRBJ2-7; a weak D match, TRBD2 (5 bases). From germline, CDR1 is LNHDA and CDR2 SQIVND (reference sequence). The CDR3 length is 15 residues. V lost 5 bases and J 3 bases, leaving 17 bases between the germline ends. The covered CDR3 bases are TGTGCCAGTAGTGCGCAACTAGGTTTAGACTACGAG. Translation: CASSAQLGLDYE. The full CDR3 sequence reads CASSAQLGLDYEQYF.

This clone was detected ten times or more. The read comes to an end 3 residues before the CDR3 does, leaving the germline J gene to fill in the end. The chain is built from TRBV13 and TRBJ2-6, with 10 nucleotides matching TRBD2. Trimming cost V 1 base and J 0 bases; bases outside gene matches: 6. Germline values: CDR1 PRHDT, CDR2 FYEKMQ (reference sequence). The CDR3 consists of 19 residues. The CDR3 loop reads CASSLVPSGSFSGANVLTF. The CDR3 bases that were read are TGTGCCAGCAGCTTAGTTCCTAGCGGGAGTTTCTCTGGGGCCAACGTC.

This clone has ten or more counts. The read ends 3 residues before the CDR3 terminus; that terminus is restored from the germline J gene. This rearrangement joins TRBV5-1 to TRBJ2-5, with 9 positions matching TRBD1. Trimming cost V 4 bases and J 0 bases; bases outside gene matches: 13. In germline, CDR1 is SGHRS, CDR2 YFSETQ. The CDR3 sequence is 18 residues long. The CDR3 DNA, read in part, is TGCGCCAGCAGCGAAGCCATTCCGGGACAGGGCTACCAAGAGACC. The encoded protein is CASSEAIPGQGYQET. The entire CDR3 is CASSEAIPGQGYQETQYF.

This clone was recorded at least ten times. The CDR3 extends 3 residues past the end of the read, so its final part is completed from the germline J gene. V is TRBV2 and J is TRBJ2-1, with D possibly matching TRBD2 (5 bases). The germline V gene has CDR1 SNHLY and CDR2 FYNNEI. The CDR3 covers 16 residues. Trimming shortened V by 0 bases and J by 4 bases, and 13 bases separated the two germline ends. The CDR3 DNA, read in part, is TGTGCCAGCAGTGAAGCGCACGGAGCGGCATACAATGAG. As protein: CASSEAHGAAYNE. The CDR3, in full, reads CASSEAHGAAYNEQFF.

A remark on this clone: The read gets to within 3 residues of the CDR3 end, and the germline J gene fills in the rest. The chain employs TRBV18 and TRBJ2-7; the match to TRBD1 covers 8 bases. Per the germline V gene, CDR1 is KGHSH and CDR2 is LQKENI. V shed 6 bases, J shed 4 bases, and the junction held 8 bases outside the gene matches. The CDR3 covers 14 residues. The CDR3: CASSQGQGTYEQYF. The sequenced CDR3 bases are TGTGCCAGCTCCCAAGGACAGGGTACGTACGAG.

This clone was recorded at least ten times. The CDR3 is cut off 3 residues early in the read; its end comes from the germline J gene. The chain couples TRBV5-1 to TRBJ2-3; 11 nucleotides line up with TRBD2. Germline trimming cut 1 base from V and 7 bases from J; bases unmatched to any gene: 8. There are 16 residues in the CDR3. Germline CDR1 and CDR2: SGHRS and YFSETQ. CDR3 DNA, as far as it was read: TGCGCCAGCAGCTTGAGTACTAGCGGGAGATCAAATACG. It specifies CASSLSTSGRSNT. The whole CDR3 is CASSLSTSGRSNTQYF. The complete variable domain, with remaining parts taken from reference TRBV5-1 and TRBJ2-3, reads KAGVTQTPRYLIKTRGQQVTLSCSPISGHRSVSWYQQTPGQGLQFLFEYFSETQRNKGNFPGRFSGRQFSNSRSEMNVSTLELGDSALYLCASSLSTSGRSNTQYFGPGTRLTVL.

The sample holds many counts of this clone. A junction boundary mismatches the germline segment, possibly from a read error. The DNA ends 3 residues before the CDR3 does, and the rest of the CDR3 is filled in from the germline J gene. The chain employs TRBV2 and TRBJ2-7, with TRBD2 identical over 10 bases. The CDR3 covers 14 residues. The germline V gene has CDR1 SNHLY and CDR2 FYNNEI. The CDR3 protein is CASREASGSLEQYF. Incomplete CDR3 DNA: TGTGCCAGCCGTGAGGCTAGCGGGAGCCTCGAG. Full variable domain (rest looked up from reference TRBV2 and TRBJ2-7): EPEVTQTPSHQVTQMGQEVILRCVPISNHLYFYWYRQILGQKVEFLVSFYNNEISEKSEIFDDQFSVERPDGSNFTLKIRSTKLEDSAMYFCASREASGSLEQYFGPGTRLTVT.

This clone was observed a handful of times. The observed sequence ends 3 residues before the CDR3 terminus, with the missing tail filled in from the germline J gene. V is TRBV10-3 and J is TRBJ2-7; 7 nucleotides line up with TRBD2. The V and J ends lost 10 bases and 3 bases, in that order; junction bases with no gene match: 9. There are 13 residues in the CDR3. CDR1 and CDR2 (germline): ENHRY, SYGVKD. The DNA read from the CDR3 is TGTGCCACATCGGCGGAGCGGGGCTACGAG. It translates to CATSAERGYE. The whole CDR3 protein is CATSAERGYEQYF.

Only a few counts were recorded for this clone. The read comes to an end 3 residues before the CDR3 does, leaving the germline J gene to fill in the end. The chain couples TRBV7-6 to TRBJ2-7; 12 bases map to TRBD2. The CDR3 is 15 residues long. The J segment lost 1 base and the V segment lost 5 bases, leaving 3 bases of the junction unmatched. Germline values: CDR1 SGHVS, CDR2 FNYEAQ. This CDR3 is CASSLGLAGSYEQYF. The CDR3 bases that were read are TGTGCCAGCAGCCTGGGACTAGCGGGTTCCTACGAG.

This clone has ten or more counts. CDR3 bases read: TGTGCCAGCAGTGAAGTAAGAGTAGCGGGACTCGGTTCTGGGGAG. This gives the protein CASSEVRVAGLGSGE. The entire CDR3 reads CASSEVRVAGLGSGELFF. This sequence joins TRBV6-1 and TRBJ2-2; 8 bases fit TRBD2. With the read ending 3 residues before the CDR3 end, the germline J gene is used to fill in that end. Germline assignment: CDR1 MNHNS and CDR2 SASEGT. The junction had 15 bases not matched to a gene; V was cut back by 1 base and J by 8 bases. This CDR3 region has 18 residues.

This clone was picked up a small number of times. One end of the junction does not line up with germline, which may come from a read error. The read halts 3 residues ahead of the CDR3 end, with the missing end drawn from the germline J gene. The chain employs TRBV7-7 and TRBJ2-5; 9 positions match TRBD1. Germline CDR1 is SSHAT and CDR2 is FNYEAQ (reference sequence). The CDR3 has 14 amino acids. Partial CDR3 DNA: TGTGCTAGCAGCCCAAACAGGGGGCTGGAGACC. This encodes CASSPNRGLET. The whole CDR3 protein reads CASSPNRGLETQYF.

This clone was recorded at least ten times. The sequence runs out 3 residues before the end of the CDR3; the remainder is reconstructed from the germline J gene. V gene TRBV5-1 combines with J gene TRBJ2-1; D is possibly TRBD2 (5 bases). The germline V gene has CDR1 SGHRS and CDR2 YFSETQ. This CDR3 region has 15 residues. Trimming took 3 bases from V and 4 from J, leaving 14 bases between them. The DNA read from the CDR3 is TGCGCCAGCAGCTCCCTCCGAGGGCCATACAATGAG. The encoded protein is CASSSLRGPYNE. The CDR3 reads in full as CASSSLRGPYNEQFF.

The CDR3 bases that were read are TGTGCCTGGACCCGGGACAGGGGGTCCCCA. Protein sequence: CAWTRDRGSP. The full CDR3 protein reads CAWTRDRGSPLFF. The genes are TRBV30 and TRBJ1-4; 11 bases are shared with TRBD1. With the read ending 3 residues before the CDR3 end, the germline J gene is used to fill in that end. Germline assignment: CDR1 GTSNPN and CDR2 SVGIG (reference sequence). The CDR3 has 13 residues.

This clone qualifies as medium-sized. The CDR3 bases that were read are TGTGCCAGCAGCCTACAGGGTTCCTACAATGAG. Encoded protein: CASSLQGSYNE. The full-length CDR3 reads as CASSLQGSYNEQFF. The chain is built from TRBV7-2 and TRBJ2-1; D possibly corresponds to TRBD1 (6 bases). The read falls 3 residues short of the CDR3 end, and the missing part is taken from the germline J gene. The CDR3 loop spans 14 amino acids. Per germline, CDR1 SGHTA and CDR2 FQGNSA. V dropped 5 bases and J dropped 1 base, with 9 bases sitting between them.

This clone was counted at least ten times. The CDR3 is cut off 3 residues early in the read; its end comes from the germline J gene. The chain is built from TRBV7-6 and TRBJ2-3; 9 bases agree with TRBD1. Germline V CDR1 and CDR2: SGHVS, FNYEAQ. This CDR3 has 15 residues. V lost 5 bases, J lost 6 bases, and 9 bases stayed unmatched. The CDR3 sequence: CASSPRTGVGDTQYF. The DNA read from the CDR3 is TGTGCCAGCAGCCCCCGGACAGGGGTGGGGGATACG.

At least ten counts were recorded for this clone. The chain's CDR3 is CAWTTDNSYEQYF. The CDR3 DNA, read in part, is TGTGCCTGGACGACAGATAACTCCTACGAG. J is TRBJ2-7 and V is TRBV30; maybe TRBD1 (5 bases). The sequence runs out 3 residues before the end of the CDR3; the remainder is reconstructed from the germline J gene. The V end lost 4 bases, the J end lost 0 bases, and 10 bases lay between the germline ends. Germline loops: CDR1 GTSNPN, CDR2 SVGIG (reference sequence). The length of the CDR3 is 13 residues.